The 26 T cell receptor beta chains reported below all come from one sample, sequenced in a study of blood T cell repertoires in COVID-19. Generated by immunoSEQ multiplex PCR, the TCRdb table keeps only in-frame clones and is missing some. The sample lists around 86,000 clones; 80% to 90% were seen once. Material for sequencing was peripheral blood. All receptors derive from an elderly woman with acute or convalescent COVID-19.

V and J are TRBV7-8 and TRBJ1-1; 10 nucleotides match TRBD1. The CDR3 runs to 17 residues. Per the germline V gene, CDR1 is SGHVS and CDR2 is FQNEAQ. The V and J ends lost 1 base and 0 bases, in that order; junction bases with no gene match: 5. The CDR3 reads CASSLVLGTGVNTEAFF. In DNA, the CDR3 is TGTGCCAGCAGCTTAGTTTTAGGGACAGGGGTGAACACTGAAGCTTTCTTT.

The rearrangement links TRBV6-1 to TRBJ1-4; D unclear. The germline V gene has CDR1 MNHNS and CDR2 SASEGT. The ends were cut back, 7 bases at V and 0 bases at J, with 12 bases in the middle. This CDR3 has 15 amino acids. CDR3 sequence (DNA): TGTGCCAGCATCCCATCGAGGTCAACTAATGAAAAACTGTTTTTT. Translating it yields CASIPSRSTNEKLFF.

The rearrangement uses TRBV6-1 and TRBJ2-4; maybe TRBD2 (7 bases). V was clipped by 1 base and J by 0 bases, with 13 bases between them. The germline CDR1 and CDR2 sequences are MNHNS and SASEGT. CDR3 length: 17 residues. The CDR3 sequence: CASSEGGGALAKNIQYF. In DNA, the CDR3 is TGTGCCAGCAGTGAAGGAGGGGGGGCTCTAGCCAAAAACATTCAGTACTTC.

In nucleotides, the CDR3 is TGTGCCAGTGCGGGGGCTTCTAATGAAAAACTGTTTTTT. Its translation: CASAGASNEKLFF. The rearrangement uses TRBV19 and TRBJ1-4; maybe TRBD1 (6 bases). CDR3 size: 13 residues. Germline-derived CDR1 and CDR2 are LNHDA and SQIVND (reference sequence). Trimming took off 8 bases at V and 3 bases at J, with 10 bases between the two ends.

The chain joins TRBV19 to TRBJ1-5, with TRBD1 matching 10 bases. This CDR3 region has 14 residues. The junction had 4 bases not matched to a gene; V was cut back by 7 bases and J by 4 bases. Germline V gives CDR1 LNHDA, CDR2 SQIVND (reference sequence). CDR3 nucleotides: TGTGCCAGTACCAGACAGGGGGCAAATCAGCCCCAGCATTTT. Protein product: CASTRQGANQPQHF.

The V gene is TRBV28, the J gene TRBJ1-2; D is unresolved. The CDR3 has 13 amino acids. V was trimmed by 6 bases and J by 4 bases, leaving 12 bases between them. Germline assignment: CDR1 MDHEN and CDR2 SYDVKM. Written as DNA, the CDR3 is TGTGCCAGCAGCCCCCAAATTAGCTATGGCTACACCTTC. Its protein is CASSPQISYGYTF.

The sample holds a few counts of this clone. The gene calls are TRBV19 and TRBJ2-1; 7 nucleotides align to TRBD2. Trimming at V came to 4 bases and at J to 6 bases, leaving 6 bases not matched to a gene. This CDR3 spans 14 amino acids. Germline lookup yields CDR1 LNHDA and CDR2 SQIVND (reference sequence). The CDR3 protein is CASSKLARTNEQFF. The CDR3 nucleotides are TGTGCCAGTAGTAAACTAGCGAGGACCAATGAGCAGTTCTTC.

The table lists this clone with a few counts. V usage is TRBV5-4 and J usage is TRBJ1-1; TRBD1 aligns across 9 bases. Per the germline V gene, CDR1 is SGHNT and CDR2 is YYREEE (reference sequence). Trimming removed 2 bases from V and 1 base from J; junction bases left unmatched: 0. The CDR3 consists of 14 residues. The CDR3 loop reads CASSLQGANTEAFF. The DNA for the CDR3 is TGTGCCAGCAGCTTACAGGGGGCGAACACTGAAGCTTTCTTT. The whole variable domain, remainder taken from reference TRBV5-4 and TRBJ1-1, is ETGVTQSPTHLIKTRGQQVTLRCSSQSGHNTVSWYQQALGQGPQFIFQYYREEENGRGNFPPRFSGLQFPNYSSELNVNALELDDSALYLCASSLQGANTEAFFGQGTRLTVV.

The chain has TRBV5-1 and TRBJ1-6; D call uncertain. This CDR3 is built from 14 residues. From germline, CDR1 is SGHRS and CDR2 YFSETQ. Trimming pared 0 bases from V and 9 bases from J, leaving 10 bases between. For the CDR3, the DNA is TGCGCCAGCAGCTTGGGAGAGGGAACTTCACCCCTCCACTTT. It yields the protein CASSLGEGTSPLHF.

The V gene is TRBV9, the J gene TRBJ1-6; D gene uncertain. CDR3 length: 14 amino acids. Trimming stripped 0 bases from V and 7 bases from J, with 8 bases between. Looked up from germline, CDR1 is SGDLS and CDR2 is YYNGEE. This chain's CDR3 is CASSVELLNSPLHF. As DNA, the CDR3 is TGTGCCAGCAGCGTAGAGCTGCTAAATTCACCCCTCCACTTT.

The chain couples TRBV30 to TRBJ2-3; 8 bases line up with TRBD2. With 0 bases clipped from V and 0 bases from J, the junction kept 2 bases outside the gene matches. The CDR3 covers 15 residues. Germline V gives CDR1 GTSNPN, CDR2 SVGIG (reference sequence). This chain's CDR3 is CAWSVVAGSTDTQYF. The CDR3 region has the DNA TGTGCCTGGAGTGTCGTAGCGGGGAGCACAGATACGCAGTATTTT.

V gene TRBV29-1 combines with J gene TRBJ2-3; 7 nucleotides agree with TRBD1. The CDR3 has 14 amino acids. The V gene's germline CDR1 is SQVTM and CDR2 ANQGSEA. V dropped 4 bases and J dropped 2; count of bases not matched to a gene: 6. CDR3 coding DNA: TGCAGCGTTGCGGACAGGCAACCCACAGATACGCAGTATTTT. It encodes CSVADRQPTDTQYF.

This clone was counted a few times. V and J are TRBV6-5 and TRBJ1-1; 7 bases fit TRBD1. There are 14 residues in the CDR3. CDR1 is MNHEY and CDR2 is SVGAGI in the germline V gene. V trimming: 7 bases; J trimming: 1 base; junction bases outside the gene matches: 6. CDR3 sequence reads: CASTLTGRNTEAFF. DNA of the CDR3: TGTGCCAGCACCCTGACAGGGAGGAACACTGAAGCTTTCTTT.

The chain's CDR3 is CATRGGEQPNTEAFF. In DNA form, the CDR3 reads TGTGCCACCCGTGGGGGGGAGCAGCCGAACACTGAAGCTTTCTTT. The chain is built from TRBV10-3 and TRBJ1-1, with a tentative D call TRBD1 (5 bases). The V gene's germline CDR1 is ENHRY and CDR2 SYGVKD. CDR3 length: 15 residues. V dropped 10 bases and J dropped 1 base, with 19 bases sitting between them.

This clone came up a few times. A junction end diverges from the germline sequence, so it may reflect a read error. The rearrangement joins TRBV5-1 to TRBJ1-2, with 10 nucleotides matching TRBD1. Germline V gene lookup returns CDR1 SGHRS and CDR2 YFSETQ. The CDR3 runs 13 residues. The CDR3 DNA reads TGCGCCAGCAGACCGGGACAGGGGACAGAGATGGCCTTC. Translated, it gives CASRPGQGTEMAF.

This clone has only a few counts. The chain employs TRBV29-1 and TRBJ2-7; 10 bases agree with TRBD1. CDR1 and CDR2 from the germline V gene are SQVTM and ANQGSEA. The CDR3 extends over 15 amino acids. V trimming: 6 bases; J trimming: 4 bases; junction bases outside the gene matches: 12. CDR3 residues: CSVQGRDRGVYEQYF. CDR3 sequence (DNA): TGCAGCGTCCAAGGGAGGGACAGGGGAGTTTACGAGCAGTACTTC.

This sequence joins TRBV5-8 and TRBJ2-5, with TRBD1 identical over 11 bases. V trimming: 4 bases; J trimming: 5 bases; junction bases outside the gene matches: 4. Germline values: CDR1 SGHTS, CDR2 YDEGEE. The CDR3 consists of 14 residues. The DNA for the CDR3 is TGTGCCAGCAGCGCGGGACAGGGGGTGGAGACCCAGTACTTC. This sequence encodes CASSAGQGVETQYF.

The CDR3 loop is CASSSRQNGYEQYF. CDR3 bases: TGTGCCAGCAGTTCTCGACAGAACGGCTACGAGCAGTACTTC. The gene calls are TRBV6-2 or TRBV6-3 and TRBJ2-7; a possible D gene is TRBD1 (5 bases). V was clipped by 4 bases and J by 3 bases, with 13 bases between them. The CDR3 spans 14 residues. Germline V gene sequence: CDR1 MNHEY, CDR2 SVGEGT.

This clone occurred a few times. V is TRBV5-1 and J is TRBJ2-2, with 8 bases lining up with TRBD1. V gave up 0 bases and J gave up 7 bases; unmatched junction bases: 8. CDR3 length: 16 residues. Germline CDR1 is SGHRS and CDR2 is YFSETQ. The CDR3 protein is CASSLGTGPSGGELFF. Here the CDR3 DNA reads TGCGCCAGCAGCTTGGGGACAGGGCCCAGTGGCGGGGAGCTGTTTTTT.

The rearrangement links TRBV29-1 to TRBJ2-3; no firm D call. V was cut by 7 bases and J by 5 bases, with 13 bases left in between. The length of the CDR3 is 12 residues. Per the germline V gene, CDR1 is SQVTM and CDR2 is ANQGSEA. CDR3 in DNA: TGCAGCGCCTACCTGACTGGAGATACGCAGTATTTT. Residues: CSAYLTGDTQYF.

The rearrangement links TRBV6-5 to TRBJ2-3; possibly TRBD1 for D (5 bases). Per the germline V gene, CDR1 is MNHEY and CDR2 is SVGAGI. This CDR3 region has 13 residues. Trimming shortened V by 6 bases and J by 4 bases, and 11 bases separated the two germline ends. CDR3 amino acids: CASSEVGADTQYF. DNA of the CDR3: TGTGCCAGCAGCGAGGTAGGGGCAGATACGCAGTATTTT.

CDR3 DNA sequence: TGTGCCAGCAGCGCTCTCCACCGGGACTCGCGCCTCACAGATACGCAGTATTTT. It specifies CASSALHRDSRLTDTQYF. This rearrangement joins TRBV9 to TRBJ2-3, with D possibly TRBD2 on 6 matching bases. CDR1 and CDR2 from the germline V gene are SGDLS and YYNGEE. The ends were cut back, 3 bases at V and 2 bases at J, with 22 bases in the middle. This CDR3 spans 18 amino acids.

The genes are TRBV4-1 and TRBJ1-4; 7 positions match TRBD1. Per germline, CDR1 MGHRA and CDR2 YSYEKL. V trimming: 4 bases; J trimming: 3 bases; junction bases outside the gene matches: 5. The CDR3 extends over 15 amino acids. In DNA form, the CDR3 reads TGCGCCAGCAGCCGCCCGGGACAGTCTAATGAAAAACTGTTTTTT. It yields the protein CASSRPGQSNEKLFF.

In nucleotides, the CDR3 is TGTGCCAGCAGCGTAGAGGGGCACAGCACTGAAGCTTTCTTT. Its protein product is CASSVEGHSTEAFF. V usage is TRBV9 and J usage is TRBJ1-1, with TRBD1 as a possible D gene (5 bases). The CDR3 spans 14 residues. V was pared by 0 bases and J by 4 bases, with 10 bases between. CDR1 SGDLS and CDR2 YYNGEE come from the germline V gene.

The rearrangement uses TRBV6-2 or TRBV6-3 and TRBJ2-7; D gene unclear. Germline V gene sequence: CDR1 MNHEY, CDR2 SVGEGT. CDR3 length: 14 residues. Trimming stripped 2 bases from V and 8 bases from J, with 16 bases between. The CDR3 bases are TGTGCCAGCAGTTACAGTGGGCGTCAAGGAAAGCAGTACTTC. As protein: CASSYSGRQGKQYF.

The V gene is TRBV4-1, the J gene TRBJ2-1, with 13 positions matching TRBD2. The trim removed 0 bases at V and 4 bases at J, leaving 12 bases unmatched. Germline loops: CDR1 MGHRA, CDR2 YSYEKL. The CDR3 consists of 20 residues. The CDR3 DNA follows: TGCGCCAGCAGCCAAGAGACTAGCGGGAGGTCTTCCCCCTCTTACAATGAGCAGTTCTTC. It codes for CASSQETSGRSSPSYNEQFF.